This TCR beta chain was recorded in a study of cytomegalovirus exposure and HLA in healthy donors. Trimming shortened V by 5 bases and J by 4 bases, and 15 bases separated the two germline ends. The germline CDR1 and CDR2 sequences are SGHVS and FNYEAQ. This CDR3 spans 16 amino acids. In the case of this clone: What it binds is unknown.

Study results and caveats: Donors belonging to an Asian-associated ancestry cluster reportedly showed fewer N-insertions in productive TCRs than the roughly 700-donor mean, according to what a later analysis found. In an earlier analysis, in fewer than 700 donors, most V segments appeared productive either ~87% or ~30% of the time. The likely origin of a cluster of highly shared sequence variants was a sequencing artifact. Later on, analysis showed that most CMV-associated TCR beta chains appeared to be HLA-restricted.

The study ran its PCR with 60 Vbeta and 13 Jbeta primers. The method was immunoSEQ multiplex PCR; TCRdb's version includes in-frame clones alone and lacks a portion of them. The sample has some 130,000 clones; about four fifths are singletons. The chain uses TRBV7-6 and TRBJ2-6; a weak D match, TRBD1 (5 bases). The material sequenced was PBMCs. This receptor was obtained from a man younger than 45 in good health. CDR3 loop: CASSGDRLFGANVLTF. CDR3 sequence (DNA): TGTGCCAGCAGCGGAGACAGACTTTTCGGGGCCAACGTCCTGACTTTC.